This is a list of T cell receptor beta chains from one sample in a study of T-cell memory formation after mild COVID-19. TCRdb re-analysed the 5' RACE reads in MiXCR, keeping a single row per CDR3 protein. The repertoire includes 280,000 or so distinct CDR3 sequences, roughly 8.2% of them detected once, and approximately 22% sits in the top ten. The sequenced sample consisted of PBMCs or a T cell subset sorted from them (not recorded which). The source is a man aged 18 to 30 who had mild COVID-19 (a few samples of this study predate the infection). Cell type and time point are not known. Each CDR3 is given without its conserved first and last residue.

j_call: TRBJ1-1; cdr3_length: 11; v_call: TRBV19; cdr3_aa: ASSISQGYAAF
j_call: TRBJ2-7; cdr3_length: 13; v_call: TRBV11-2; cdr3_aa: ASSLHAGPSYEQY
j_call: TRBJ2-7; cdr3_length: 9; v_call: TRBV4-1; cdr3_aa: ASRRGYEQY
j_call: TRBJ1-1; cdr3_length: 12; v_call: TRBV20-1; cdr3_aa: SARDPQINTEAF
j_call: TRBJ1-6; cdr3_length: 14; v_call: TRBV18; cdr3_aa: ASSLRLEGWNSPLH
j_call: TRBJ1-1; cdr3_length: 11; v_call: TRBV29-1; cdr3_aa: TITGQGATEAF
j_call: TRBJ2-5; cdr3_length: 11; v_call: TRBV11-2; cdr3_aa: ASSLDFQETQY
j_call: TRBJ1-1; cdr3_length: 11; v_call: TRBV6-2/TRBV6-3; cdr3_aa: ASSFGGAAEAF
j_call: TRBJ1-5; cdr3_length: 12; v_call: TRBV7-2; cdr3_aa: ASSLGQGPQPQH
j_call: TRBJ1-6; cdr3_length: 12; v_call: TRBV3-1; cdr3_aa: ASSSGTDYSPLH
j_call: TRBJ1-5; cdr3_length: 11; v_call: TRBV27; cdr3_aa: ASSLSVYQPQH
j_call: TRBJ1-2; cdr3_length: 12; v_call: TRBV11-2; cdr3_aa: ASSLAGVGYGYT
j_call: TRBJ2-1; cdr3_length: 12; v_call: TRBV7-9; cdr3_aa: ASSSAVQDNEQF
j_call: TRBJ2-5; cdr3_length: 12; v_call: TRBV5-1; cdr3_aa: ASSFSGTGETQY
j_call: TRBJ2-5; cdr3_length: 14; v_call: TRBV7-9; cdr3_aa: ASSLRGGEEKETQY
j_call: TRBJ2-1; cdr3_length: 13; v_call: TRBV5-4; cdr3_aa: ASSLLGGTYNEQF
j_call: TRBJ2-7; cdr3_length: 11; v_call: TRBV20-1; cdr3_aa: SASTSGGVEQY
j_call: TRBJ2-2; cdr3_length: 13; v_call: TRBV12-3/TRBV12-4; cdr3_aa: ASSSRQGNTGELF
j_call: TRBJ2-2; cdr3_length: 14; v_call: TRBV24-1; cdr3_aa: ATSDHRTPYTGELF
j_call: TRBJ2-1; cdr3_length: 10; v_call: TRBV6-6; cdr3_aa: ASRQGMGEQF
j_call: TRBJ1-2; cdr3_length: 12; v_call: TRBV27; cdr3_aa: ASSSDRGHYGYT
j_call: TRBJ2-2; cdr3_length: 14; v_call: TRBV3-1; cdr3_aa: ASSLRLAGVAGELF
j_call: TRBJ2-7; cdr3_length: 11; v_call: TRBV3-1; cdr3_aa: ASSQGLGYEQY
j_call: TRBJ2-3; cdr3_length: 13; v_call: TRBV5-6; cdr3_aa: ASSLEKAGGDTQY
j_call: TRBJ2-5; cdr3_length: 14; v_call: TRBV5-1; cdr3_aa: ASSLAPAGGSETQY
j_call: TRBJ2-3; cdr3_length: 13; v_call: TRBV14; cdr3_aa: ASSQGVRRTDTQY
j_call: TRBJ2-1; cdr3_length: 12; v_call: TRBV6-5; cdr3_aa: ASSYLGGNDEQF
j_call: TRBJ2-5; cdr3_length: 12; v_call: TRBV5-1; cdr3_aa: ASSLATMRETQY
j_call: TRBJ2-1; cdr3_length: 13; v_call: TRBV6-5; cdr3_aa: ASSVNRASYNEQF
j_call: TRBJ1-1; cdr3_length: 12; v_call: TRBV20-1; cdr3_aa: SAPSQDRGTEAF
j_call: TRBJ2-5; cdr3_length: 12; v_call: TRBV3-1; cdr3_aa: ASSQGIGEETQY
j_call: TRBJ2-3; cdr3_length: 12; v_call: TRBV7-3; cdr3_aa: ASSLLTSGDTQY
j_call: TRBJ2-5; cdr3_length: 14; v_call: TRBV4-1; cdr3_aa: ASSLTSGVRGETQY
j_call: TRBJ1-4; cdr3_length: 10; v_call: TRBV2; cdr3_aa: ASGSTNEKLF
j_call: TRBJ1-1; cdr3_length: 11; v_call: TRBV5-1; cdr3_aa: ASALAENTEAF
j_call: TRBJ2-2; cdr3_length: 13; v_call: TRBV6-5; cdr3_aa: ASSYNSWRTGELF
j_call: TRBJ1-4; cdr3_length: 16; v_call: TRBV4-1; cdr3_aa: ASSQDRGTDATNEKLF
j_call: TRBJ2-4; cdr3_length: 13; v_call: TRBV5-1; cdr3_aa: ASSLAASLKNIQY
j_call: TRBJ2-5; cdr3_length: 11; v_call: TRBV11-2; cdr3_aa: ASRPTIPETQY
j_call: TRBJ1-5; cdr3_length: 11; v_call: TRBV11-2; cdr3_aa: ASSLGLGGPQH
j_call: TRBJ1-1; cdr3_length: 11; v_call: TRBV4-2; cdr3_aa: ASSQDGDTEAF
j_call: TRBJ1-1; cdr3_length: 12; v_call: TRBV5-1; cdr3_aa: ASRPTGLNTEAF
j_call: TRBJ2-2; cdr3_length: 14; v_call: TRBV4-2; cdr3_aa: ASSQDSGTNTGELF
j_call: TRBJ1-2; cdr3_length: 11; v_call: TRBV5-6; cdr3_aa: ASRDDGSYGYT
j_call: TRBJ1-1; cdr3_length: 13; v_call: TRBV7-9; cdr3_aa: ASSLDRGLSTEAF